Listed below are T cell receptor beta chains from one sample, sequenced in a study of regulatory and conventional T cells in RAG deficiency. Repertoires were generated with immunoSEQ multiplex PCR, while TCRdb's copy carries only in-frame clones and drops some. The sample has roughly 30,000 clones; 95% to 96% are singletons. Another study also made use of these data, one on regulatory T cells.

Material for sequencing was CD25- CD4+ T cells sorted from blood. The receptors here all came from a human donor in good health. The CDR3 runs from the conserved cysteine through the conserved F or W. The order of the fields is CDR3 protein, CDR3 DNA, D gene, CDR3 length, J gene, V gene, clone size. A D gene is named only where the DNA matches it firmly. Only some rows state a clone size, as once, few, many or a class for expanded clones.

CDR3 protein: CASSFRGGETQYF
CDR3 DNA: TGTGCCAGCAGCTTTCGGGGAGGCGAGACCCAGTACTTC
D gene: -
CDR3 length: 13
J gene: TRBJ2-5
V gene: TRBV11-3
clone size: -

CDR3 protein: CASSPPSAGNYGYTF
CDR3 DNA: TGTGCCAGCTCACCCCCCTCGGCGGGTAACTATGGCTACACCTTC
D gene: -
CDR3 length: 15
J gene: TRBJ1-2
V gene: TRBV18
clone size: -

CDR3 protein: CASSFGLAGQGTQYF
CDR3 DNA: TGCGCCAGCAGCTTTGGACTAGCGGGGCAAGGGACCCAGTACTTC
D gene: TRBD2
CDR3 length: 15
J gene: TRBJ2-5
V gene: TRBV5-1
clone size: -

CDR3 protein: CASSPSTGNYGYTF
CDR3 DNA: TGTGCCAGCAGCCCTTCGACAGGGAACTATGGCTACACCTTC
D gene: TRBD1
CDR3 length: 14
J gene: TRBJ1-2
V gene: TRBV7-8
clone size: once

CDR3 protein: CASSMTGVGTQYF
CDR3 DNA: TGTGCCAGCAGCATGACAGGGGTGGGGACCCAGTACTTC
D gene: TRBD1
CDR3 length: 13
J gene: TRBJ2-5
V gene: TRBV7-3
clone size: once

CDR3 protein: CASSSRQDYYGYTF
CDR3 DNA: TGTGCCAGCAGCTCTCGACAGGACTACTATGGCTACACCTTC
D gene: -
CDR3 length: 14
J gene: TRBJ1-2
V gene: TRBV7-8
clone size: -

CDR3 protein: CASSLGRREYPYNEQFF
CDR3 DNA: TGTGCCAGCAGCTTAGGGAGGCGGGAGTATCCCTACAATGAGCAGTTCTTC
D gene: TRBD2
CDR3 length: 17
J gene: TRBJ2-1
V gene: TRBV11-3
clone size: -

CDR3 protein: CAWDRSRTSGSRNTGELFF
CDR3 DNA: TGTGCCTGGGACCGCAGTCGGACTAGCGGGAGTCGGAACACCGGGGAGCTGTTTTTT
D gene: TRBD2
CDR3 length: 19
J gene: TRBJ2-2
V gene: TRBV30
clone size: -

CDR3 protein: CASSIRLDTQYF
CDR3 DNA: TGTGCCAGTAGTATTCGGTTAGATACGCAGTATTTT
D gene: -
CDR3 length: 12
J gene: TRBJ2-3
V gene: TRBV19
clone size: -

CDR3 protein: CASSQVLQGYAPLHF
CDR3 DNA: TGCGCCAGCAGCCAAGTCCTACAGGGTTACGCACCCCTCCACTTT
D gene: -
CDR3 length: 15
J gene: TRBJ1-6
V gene: TRBV4-1
clone size: -

CDR3 protein: CASSLTRGIGNTEAFF
CDR3 DNA: TGTGCCAGCAGCTTGACCCGGGGTATAGGGAACACTGAAGCTTTCTTT
D gene: -
CDR3 length: 16
J gene: TRBJ1-1
V gene: TRBV5-8
clone size: few

CDR3 protein: CASSVVGAGGETQYF
CDR3 DNA: TGTGCCAGCAGCGTAGTGGGAGCGGGGGGAGAGACCCAGTACTTC
D gene: TRBD2
CDR3 length: 15
J gene: TRBJ2-5
V gene: TRBV9
clone size: once

CDR3 protein: CASSEWGGSNQPQHF
CDR3 DNA: TGTGCCAGCAGTGAATGGGGGGGAAGCAATCAGCCCCAGCATTTT
D gene: -
CDR3 length: 15
J gene: TRBJ1-5
V gene: TRBV6-4
clone size: -

CDR3 protein: CASSDSGSSPLHF
CDR3 DNA: TGTGCCAGCAGTGACTCGGGGAGTTCACCCCTCCACTTT
D gene: -
CDR3 length: 13
J gene: TRBJ1-6
V gene: TRBV6-4
clone size: -

CDR3 protein: CASRVGTGTNYGYTF
CDR3 DNA: TGTGCCAGCAGAGTTGGGACAGGCACGAACTATGGCTACACCTTC
D gene: TRBD1
CDR3 length: 15
J gene: TRBJ1-2
V gene: TRBV2
clone size: once

CDR3 protein: CSVAQGTEAFF
CDR3 DNA: TGCAGCGTTGCACAGGGGACTGAAGCTTTCTTT
D gene: TRBD1
CDR3 length: 11
J gene: TRBJ1-1
V gene: TRBV29-1
clone size: -

CDR3 protein: CARARGAGQTDTQYF
CDR3 DNA: TGTGCCAGGGCACGGGGAGCGGGTCAGACAGATACGCAGTATTTT
D gene: -
CDR3 length: 15
J gene: TRBJ2-3
V gene: TRBV21-1
clone size: -

CDR3 protein: CASSLQGARGYTF
CDR3 DNA: TGTGCCAGCAGTCTACAGGGGGCGCGTGGCTACACCTTC
D gene: TRBD1
CDR3 length: 13
J gene: TRBJ1-2
V gene: TRBV6-5
clone size: -

CDR3 protein: CASSTLAGAGSQYF
CDR3 DNA: TGTGCCAGCAGTACCCTAGCGGGGGCCGGAAGTCAGTACTTC
D gene: TRBD2
CDR3 length: 14
J gene: TRBJ2-5
V gene: TRBV6-1
clone size: -

CDR3 protein: CASSLARASGSSNEQFF
CDR3 DNA: TGTGCCAGCAGCTTAGCAAGGGCTAGCGGGAGTTCCAATGAGCAGTTCTTC
D gene: TRBD2
CDR3 length: 17
J gene: TRBJ2-1
V gene: TRBV7-6
clone size: -

CDR3 protein: CASSLSGQGYEQYF
CDR3 DNA: TGCGCCAGCAGCCTAAGCGGACAGGGGTACGAGCAGTACTTC
D gene: TRBD1
CDR3 length: 14
J gene: TRBJ2-7
V gene: TRBV4-1
clone size: -

CDR3 protein: CASSGTGVQPQHF
CDR3 DNA: TGTGCCAGCAGTGGTACAGGGGTTCAGCCCCAGCATTTT
D gene: TRBD1
CDR3 length: 13
J gene: TRBJ1-5
V gene: TRBV2
clone size: -

CDR3 protein: CATSKAGAIETQYF
CDR3 DNA: TGTGCCACCAGCAAGGCGGGAGCTATAGAGACCCAGTACTTC
D gene: TRBD2
CDR3 length: 14
J gene: TRBJ2-5
V gene: TRBV15
clone size: once

CDR3 protein: CASSFDGTGSARTEAFF
CDR3 DNA: TGTGCCAGCAGCTTCGACGGGACAGGGTCTGCGCGAACTGAAGCTTTCTTT
D gene: TRBD1
CDR3 length: 17
J gene: TRBJ1-1
V gene: TRBV5-8
clone size: -

CDR3 protein: CASSEALQISTF
CDR3 DNA: TGTGCCAGCAGTGAAGCGCTTCAGATCTCCACCTTC
D gene: -
CDR3 length: 12
J gene: TRBJ1-2
V gene: TRBV6-1
clone size: -

CDR3 protein: CASSQTLAGGPDTQYF
CDR3 DNA: TGTGCCAGTAGTCAAACACTAGCGGGAGGGCCGGATACGCAGTATTTT
D gene: TRBD2
CDR3 length: 16
J gene: TRBJ2-3
V gene: TRBV19
clone size: -

CDR3 protein: CASSYSGQSNQPQHF
CDR3 DNA: TGTGCCAGCAGTTACTCGGGACAGAGCAATCAGCCCCAGCATTTT
D gene: TRBD1
CDR3 length: 15
J gene: TRBJ1-5
V gene: TRBV6-5
clone size: -

CDR3 protein: CASSIGTRSNTQYF
CDR3 DNA: TGTGCCAGTAGTATTGGGACTAGGAGCAATACGCAGTATTTT
D gene: TRBD2
CDR3 length: 14
J gene: TRBJ2-3
V gene: TRBV19
clone size: -

CDR3 protein: CASSRGGTVTDYDEQYF
CDR3 DNA: TGCGCCAGCAGCCGGGGCGGGACAGTTACTGACTACGACGAGCAGTACTTC
D gene: -
CDR3 length: 17
J gene: TRBJ2-7
V gene: TRBV5-1
clone size: once

CDR3 protein: CASSPLTGVTEAFF
CDR3 DNA: TGTGCCAGCTCACCATTGACAGGGGTAACTGAAGCTTTCTTT
D gene: TRBD1
CDR3 length: 14
J gene: TRBJ1-1
V gene: TRBV18
clone size: -

CDR3 protein: CASGGGRADTAFF
CDR3 DNA: TGTGCCAGCGGGGGGGGTAGGGCTGATACAGCTTTCTTT
D gene: -
CDR3 length: 13
J gene: TRBJ1-1
V gene: TRBV25-1
clone size: few

CDR3 protein: CAWTGSGPDTQYF
CDR3 DNA: TGTGCCTGGACCGGCAGCGGCCCAGATACGCAGTATTTT
D gene: -
CDR3 length: 13
J gene: TRBJ2-3
V gene: TRBV30
clone size: -

CDR3 protein: CASSFQGRQPQHF
CDR3 DNA: TGTGCCAGCAGTTTCCAGGGCAGGCAGCCCCAGCATTTT
D gene: -
CDR3 length: 13
J gene: TRBJ1-5
V gene: TRBV27
clone size: -

CDR3 protein: CASSPPGQGLLETQYF
CDR3 DNA: TGTGCCAGCAGCCCGCCGGGACAGGGATTGTTAGAGACCCAGTACTTC
D gene: TRBD1
CDR3 length: 16
J gene: TRBJ2-5
V gene: TRBV4-2
clone size: -

CDR3 protein: CASSVLIGTANVGYTF
CDR3 DNA: TGTGCCAGCAGCGTGTTAATAGGGACAGCGAATGTGGGCTACACCTTC
D gene: TRBD1
CDR3 length: 16
J gene: TRBJ1-2
V gene: TRBV9
clone size: -

CDR3 protein: CAWSLRDTQYF
CDR3 DNA: TGTGCCTGGAGCCTCAGAGATACGCAGTATTTT
D gene: -
CDR3 length: 11
J gene: TRBJ2-3
V gene: TRBV30
clone size: -

CDR3 protein: CACAGGPYEQYF
CDR3 DNA: TGTGCCTGCGCAGGCGGGCCCTACGAGCAGTACTTC
D gene: -
CDR3 length: 12
J gene: TRBJ2-7
V gene: TRBV19
clone size: -

CDR3 protein: CATPAIRGRASDTQYF
CDR3 DNA: TGTGCCACCCCCGCTATAAGGGGGAGGGCCTCAGATACGCAGTATTTT
D gene: -
CDR3 length: 16
J gene: TRBJ2-3
V gene: TRBV27
clone size: -

CDR3 protein: CASSPEWSSPGGQFF
CDR3 DNA: TGTGCCAGCTCACCAGAATGGTCTTCACCGGGAGGGCAGTTCTTC
D gene: TRBD2
CDR3 length: 15
J gene: TRBJ2-1
V gene: TRBV18
clone size: -

CDR3 protein: CASSFRRGATEAFF
CDR3 DNA: TGTGCCAGCAGCTTTAGGCGCGGGGCCACTGAAGCTTTCTTT
D gene: -
CDR3 length: 14
J gene: TRBJ1-1
V gene: TRBV5-5
clone size: -

CDR3 protein: CASSLDRAHGYTF
CDR3 DNA: TGTGCCAGCAGTTTGGACAGGGCCCATGGCTACACCTTC
D gene: TRBD1
CDR3 length: 13
J gene: TRBJ1-2
V gene: TRBV6-5
clone size: once

CDR3 protein: CASSVGTGGSNQPQHF
CDR3 DNA: TGCGCCAGCAGCGTAGGCACAGGGGGCAGCAATCAGCCCCAGCATTTT
D gene: TRBD1
CDR3 length: 16
J gene: TRBJ1-5
V gene: TRBV5-1
clone size: -

CDR3 protein: CASSLTGIYEQYF
CDR3 DNA: TGTGCCAGCTCACTGACAGGGATCTACGAGCAGTACTTC
D gene: TRBD1
CDR3 length: 13
J gene: TRBJ2-7
V gene: TRBV18
clone size: -

CDR3 protein: CASSSVAGHYNEQFF
CDR3 DNA: TGTGCCAGCAGTTCGGTAGCGGGACACTACAATGAGCAGTTCTTC
D gene: TRBD2
CDR3 length: 15
J gene: TRBJ2-1
V gene: TRBV6-6
clone size: -

CDR3 protein: CASTRGGFENIQYF
CDR3 DNA: TGTGCCAGCACCCGCGGCGGGTTTGAAAACATTCAGTACTTC
D gene: -
CDR3 length: 14
J gene: TRBJ2-4
V gene: TRBV7-9
clone size: -